One sample yielded the 29 T cell receptor beta chains listed below, sequenced in a study of CD8 T cells in Susac syndrome. Reverse transcription used about 0.5 to 1 ug RNA and random hexamers. TCRdb redid the calling of the immunoSEQ multiplex PCR reads with MiXCR, one entry per CDR3 protein. The table lists 200,000 to 250,000 distinct CDR3 sequences, 95% of them singletons. Sequenced sample: CD4+ T cells from PBMCs. The source is a human donor with multiple sclerosis.

The rearrangement links TRBV3-1 to TRBJ2-5, with D perhaps being TRBD1 or TRBD2 (5 bases each). CDR1 is LGHDT and CDR2 is YNNKEL in the germline V gene (reference sequence). V was shortened by 5 bases and J by 9 bases, with 25 bases between the two germline ends. The CDR3 totals 16 residues. For the CDR3, the DNA is TGTGCCAGCAGCGAAGCCTCCCGCGCACCAAGAGGGGCCCAGTACTTC. Residues: CASSEASRAPRGAQYF.

V usage is TRBV9 and J usage is TRBJ2-5; 11 bases line up with TRBD2. After removal of 0 bases from V and 4 bases from J, the junction contained 11 bases not matched to a gene. This CDR3 is built from 18 residues. Germline V CDR1 and CDR2: SGDLS, YYNGEE. CDR3 sequence (DNA): TGTGCCAGCAGCGTAGGGAGGCTAGCGGGGGGAAGGGGAGAGACCCAGTACTTC. As protein: CASSVGRLAGGRGETQYF.

The gene calls are TRBV7-9 and TRBJ1-5; 7 nucleotides match TRBD1. Germline V gene data show CDR1 as SEHNR and CDR2 as FQNEAQ (reference sequence). The CDR3 is 13 amino acids. Trimming cost V 5 bases and J 6 bases; bases outside gene matches: 4. The CDR3 DNA reads as TGTGCCAGCAGCCGTCAGGGGGGTCAGCCCCAGCATTTT. Amino acid sequence: CASSRQGGQPQHF.

This chain joins TRBV15 and TRBJ2-5; D not certain. Germline V gene lookup returns CDR1 LNHNV and CDR2 YYDKDF (reference sequence). The CDR3 length is 16 residues. Trimming cost V 0 bases and J 5 bases, with 16 bases left between them. The CDR3 here is CATSRDTSGSGETQYF. The CDR3 bases are TGTGCCACCAGCAGAGACACGTCCGGGTCCGGGGAGACCCAGTACTTC.

This clonotype has just a few counts. This chain uses TRBV7-2 with TRBJ2-7, with TRBD2 as a possible D gene (6 bases). Trimming left V 0 bases short and J 3 bases short, with 9 bases between. Germline assignment: CDR1 SGHTA and CDR2 FQGNSA. This CDR3 spans 14 amino acids. DNA for the CDR3: TGTGCCAGCAGCTTAGCGGGGGGTGACTACGAGCAGTACTTC. It encodes CASSLAGGDYEQYF.

The table lists this clonotype with a count of one. The rearrangement joins TRBV10-3 to TRBJ2-3; 9 nucleotides match TRBD1. The length of the CDR3 is 16 residues. V trimming: 4 bases; J trimming: 4 bases; junction bases outside the gene matches: 9. Germline loops: CDR1 ENHRY, CDR2 SYGVKD. CDR3 amino acids: CAISADRGFNADTQYF. The CDR3 region has the DNA TGTGCCATCAGTGCCGACAGGGGGTTTAACGCAGATACGCAGTATTTT.

The chain couples TRBV2 to TRBJ1-5, with unresolved D. CDR1 and CDR2 (germline): SNHLY, FYNNEI. The CDR3 consists of 15 residues. Trimming cost V 2 bases and J 1 base, with 9 bases left between them. The CDR3 DNA sequence: TGTGCCAGCAGTGAAACTGAGGGAAGCAATCAGCCCCAGCATTTT. Its protein product is CASSETEGSNQPQHF.

The chain couples TRBV30 to TRBJ2-1; the D gene is possibly TRBD1 (6 bases). This CDR3 comprises 12 residues. Germline V gene sequence: CDR1 GTSNPN, CDR2 SVGIG (reference sequence). V was clipped by 5 bases and J by 6 bases, with 11 bases between them. CDR3 coding DNA: TGTGCCTGGGGGACATCGGCCAATGAGCAGTTCTTC. Translation gives CAWGTSANEQFF.

The chain combines TRBV20-1 with TRBJ2-1, with 7 positions matching TRBD2. With V trimmed by 0 bases and J by 4 bases, 6 bases remained unmatched. The CDR3 consists of 15 residues. Germline CDR1 is DFQATT and CDR2 is SNEGSKA (reference sequence). The CDR3 sequence is CSAREVGSGYNEQFF. The CDR3 DNA sequence: TGCAGTGCTAGAGAAGTTGGTAGCGGGTACAATGAGCAGTTCTTC.

This chain uses TRBV3-1 with TRBJ1-5; 8 positions agree with TRBD1. With V trimmed by 1 base and J by 7 bases, 9 bases remained unmatched. This CDR3 has 16 residues. The germline gives CDR1 LGHDT, CDR2 YNNKEL (reference sequence). The chain's CDR3 is CASSQGRTGFGQPQHF. The CDR3 DNA reads as TGTGCCAGCAGCCAAGGGCGGACAGGGTTTGGACAGCCCCAGCATTTT.

This chain uses TRBV6-5 with TRBJ1-2; tentatively, D is TRBD1 (5 bases). V lost 0 bases to trimming and J lost 8 bases, with 10 bases between them. The CDR3 covers 13 residues. Looked up from germline, CDR1 is MNHEY and CDR2 is SVGAGI. Here the CDR3 reads CASSYSGQAGYTF. The CDR3 region has the DNA TGTGCCAGCAGTTACTCAGGACAAGCCGGCTACACCTTC.

This clonotype was recorded only once. The chain employs TRBV24-1 and TRBJ2-1, with a weak D call TRBD1 (5 bases). The CDR3 contains 12 residues. Looked up from germline, CDR1 is KGHDR and CDR2 is SFDVKD. Between the trimmed V and J ends, which lost 6 bases and 8 bases, there was a span of 10 bases. CDR3 sequence: CATSIQGDEQFF. CDR3 in DNA: TGTGCCACCAGTATCCAGGGCGATGAGCAGTTCTTC.

The J gene is TRBJ2-7, the V gene TRBV10-3, with 7 bases that match TRBD2. The CDR3 is 13 residues long. The ends lost 8 bases at V and 7 bases at J; junction bases unmatched: 11. The germline V gene has CDR1 ENHRY and CDR2 SYGVKD. Written as DNA, the CDR3 is TGTGCCATCCCCCCGGGAGGAACGGGAGAGCAGTACTTC. This encodes CAIPPGGTGEQYF.

This clonotype is a singleton in its sample. The genes are TRBV9 and TRBJ2-1; D is perhaps TRBD2 (5 bases). This CDR3 is built from 15 residues. Germline CDR1 and CDR2: SGDLS and YYNGEE. Trimming took off 2 bases at V and 0 bases at J, with 9 bases between the two ends. The CDR3 DNA reads as TGTGCCAGCAGCGTTGAGGGAATCTCCTACAATGAGCAGTTCTTC. Translated, it gives CASSVEGISYNEQFF.

The chain uses TRBV19 and TRBJ2-1; no reliable D call. Germline CDR1 and CDR2: LNHDA and SQIVND (reference sequence). This CDR3 region has 13 residues. Trimming pared 5 bases from V and 0 bases from J, leaving 5 bases between. The CDR3 spells CASSPASYNEQFF. CDR3 coding DNA: TGTGCCAGTAGTCCCGCCTCCTACAATGAGCAGTTCTTC.

The rearrangement uses TRBV9 and TRBJ1-4; 8 nucleotides line up with TRBD1. Germline-derived CDR1 and CDR2 are SGDLS and YYNGEE. The CDR3 loop spans 16 amino acids. The V and J ends lost 3 bases and 8 bases, in that order; junction bases with no gene match: 12. In DNA form, the CDR3 reads TGTGCCAGCAGCGGAGACGAGACAGGGGCGAGGGAAAAACTGTTTTTT. Protein: CASSGDETGAREKLFF.

The rearrangement joins TRBV4-1 to TRBJ1-1; D not resolved. Germline V CDR1 and CDR2: MGHRA, YSYEKL. Trimming took 0 bases from V and 8 from J, leaving 10 bases between them. This CDR3 is built from 13 residues. The CDR3 sequence: CASSQDGAEEAFF. As DNA, the CDR3 is TGCGCCAGCAGCCAAGATGGTGCGGAGGAAGCTTTCTTT.

The J gene is TRBJ1-3, the V gene TRBV27, with D possibly being TRBD1 (5 bases). The germline CDR1 and CDR2 sequences are MNHEY and SMNVEV (reference sequence). This CDR3 has 13 amino acids. V dropped 5 bases and J dropped 5 bases, with 10 bases sitting between them. The CDR3 sequence: CASSGGARNTIYF. The DNA for the CDR3 is TGTGCCAGCAGTGGAGGGGCCAGAAACACCATATATTTT.

The chain is built from TRBV20-1 and TRBJ2-3; D remains unclear. V lost 1 base, J lost 2 bases, and 7 bases lay in between. Germline loops: CDR1 DFQATT, CDR2 SNEGSKA (reference sequence). The CDR3 is 13 residues long. The CDR3 coding sequence is TGCAGTGCTAGAGGGTGGGACACAGATACGCAGTATTTT. The encoded protein is CSARGWDTDTQYF.

The V and J genes are TRBV30 and TRBJ1-1, with 7 bases lining up with TRBD1. The V gene's germline CDR1 is GTSNPN and CDR2 SVGIG (reference sequence). With V trimmed by 3 bases and J by 10 bases, 11 bases remained unmatched. This CDR3 comprises 13 residues. The CDR3 loop is CAWSSSYRGRAFF. In DNA, the CDR3 is TGTGCCTGGAGCTCTTCCTACAGGGGACGAGCTTTCTTT.

The genes are TRBV18 and TRBJ2-7; D is uncertain. Trimming pared 2 bases from V and 3 bases from J, leaving 11 bases between. The CDR3 contains 14 residues. The germline V gene encodes CDR1 KGHSH and CDR2 LQKENI. CDR3 residues: CASSPVAQSYEQYF. The CDR3 nucleotides are TGTGCCAGCTCACCAGTGGCACAGAGCTACGAGCAGTACTTC.

In this sample, this clonotype turned up once. The chain combines TRBV20-1 with TRBJ1-5; D ambiguous. There are 12 residues in the CDR3. V lost 6 bases, J lost 4 bases, and 10 bases lay in between. CDR1 and CDR2 from the germline V gene are DFQATT and SNEGSKA (reference sequence). Here the CDR3 reads CSAPIPNQPQHF. DNA of the CDR3: TGCAGTGCCCCAATACCGAATCAGCCCCAGCATTTT.

This clonotype was observed a single time. V is TRBV29-1 and J is TRBJ1-1; D not resolved. The CDR3 length is 12 residues. Germline V gives CDR1 SQVTM, CDR2 ANQGSEA. V lost 2 bases and J 4 bases, leaving 8 bases between the germline ends. The CDR3 nucleotides read TGCAGCGTTGAAATAAGGACCACTGAAGCTTTCTTT. Protein sequence: CSVEIRTTEAFF.

The chain links TRBV9 to TRBJ2-7; D might be TRBD2 (6 bases). This CDR3 contains 12 residues. V lost 0 bases to trimming and J lost 7 bases, with 8 bases between them. Germline CDR1 SGDLS, CDR2 YYNGEE. CDR3 bases: TGTGCCAGCAGCGTAGTGGGGGGAGAGCAGTACTTC. Encoded protein: CASSVVGGEQYF. The full variable domain, its missing parts supplied by reference TRBV9 and TRBJ2-7, is DSGVTQTPKHLITATGQRVTLRCSPRSGDLSVYWYQQSLDQGLQFLIQYYNGEERAKGNILERFSAQQFPDLHSELNLSSLELGDSALYFCASSVVGGEQYFGPGTRLTVT.

The chain couples TRBV9 to TRBJ2-1; a weak D match, TRBD1 (6 bases). CDR3 length equals 16 residues. V was shortened by 0 bases and J by 3 bases, with 13 bases between the two germline ends. CDR1 and CDR2 (germline): SGDLS, YYNGEE. Written as DNA, the CDR3 is TGTGCCAGCAGCGTAGGTAGGGACACAAGCTACAATGAGCAGTTCTTC. This encodes CASSVGRDTSYNEQFF.

The chain links TRBV6-5 to TRBJ1-2; D unclear. This CDR3 spans 13 amino acids. CDR1 and CDR2 (germline): MNHEY, SVGAGI. V lost 2 bases and J 2 bases, leaving 6 bases between the germline ends. This CDR3 is CASSYDPNYGYTF. The CDR3 coding sequence is TGTGCCAGCAGTTACGACCCGAACTATGGCTACACCTTC.

This rearrangement joins TRBV6-4 to TRBJ2-7; 10 nucleotides line up with TRBD2. The germline gives CDR1 MRHNA, CDR2 SNTAGT. J lost 0 bases, V lost 6 bases, and 11 bases had no gene match. CDR3 length equals 17 residues. The CDR3, as DNA: TGTGCCAGCAGCAGACTAGCGGGCCAGTTCCCCTCCTACGAGCAGTACTTC. This translates into CASSRLAGQFPSYEQYF.

This rearrangement joins TRBV5-1 to TRBJ2-5; 10 bases are shared with TRBD2. This CDR3 contains 16 residues. Germline V gene lookup returns CDR1 SGHRS and CDR2 YFSETQ. J was trimmed by 1 base and V by 4 bases; bases with no gene match: 7. The CDR3 sequence: CASSEGLANIQETQYF. DNA for the CDR3: TGCGCCAGCAGCGAGGGACTAGCGAACATCCAAGAGACCCAGTACTTC.

The V gene is TRBV5-6, the J gene TRBJ1-5; D remains unclear. In germline, CDR1 is SGHDT, CDR2 YYEEEE. V lost 0 bases, J lost 5 bases, and 6 bases lay in between. The CDR3 is 13 residues long. CDR3 in amino acids: CASSLGPHQPQHF. As DNA, the CDR3 is TGTGCCAGCAGCTTGGGGCCTCATCAGCCCCAGCATTTT.